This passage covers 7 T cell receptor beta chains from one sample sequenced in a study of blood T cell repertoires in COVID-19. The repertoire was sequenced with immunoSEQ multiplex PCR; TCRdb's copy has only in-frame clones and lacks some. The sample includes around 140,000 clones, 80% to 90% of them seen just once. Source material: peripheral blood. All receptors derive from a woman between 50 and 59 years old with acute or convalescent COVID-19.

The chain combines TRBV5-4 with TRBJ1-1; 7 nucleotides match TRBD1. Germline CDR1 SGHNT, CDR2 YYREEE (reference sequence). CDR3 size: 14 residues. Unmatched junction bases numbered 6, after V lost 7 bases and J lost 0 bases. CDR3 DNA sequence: TGTGCCAGCGAACAACAGGGGATGAACACTGAAGCTTTCTTT. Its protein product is CASEQQGMNTEAFF.

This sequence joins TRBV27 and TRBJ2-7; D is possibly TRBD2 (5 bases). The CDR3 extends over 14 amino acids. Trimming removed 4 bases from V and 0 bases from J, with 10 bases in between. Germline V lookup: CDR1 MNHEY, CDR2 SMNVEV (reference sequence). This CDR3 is CASSSPGNSYEQYF. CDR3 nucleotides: TGTGCCAGCAGTTCTCCGGGGAACTCCTACGAGCAGTACTTC.

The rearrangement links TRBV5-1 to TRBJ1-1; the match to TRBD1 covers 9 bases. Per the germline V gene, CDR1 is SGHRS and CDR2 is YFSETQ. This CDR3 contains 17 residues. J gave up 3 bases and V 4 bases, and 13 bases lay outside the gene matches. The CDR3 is CASSTRQGEVVYTEAFF. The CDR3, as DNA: TGCGCCAGCAGCACCAGACAGGGGGAGGTTGTGTACACTGAAGCTTTCTTT.

The CDR3 loop is CASSIPGTGATEAFF. In DNA, the CDR3 is TGTGCCAGCAGCATCCCCGGGACAGGAGCCACTGAAGCTTTCTTT. The chain links TRBV11-2 to TRBJ1-1, with 8 bases matching TRBD1. Unmatched junction bases numbered 9, after V lost 5 bases and J lost 4 bases. Germline-derived CDR1 and CDR2 are SGHAT and FQNNGV. CDR3 size: 15 residues. The full variable domain, in which reference TRBV11-2 and TRBJ1-1 provide the parts outside the CDR3, is EAGVAQSPRYKIIEKRQSVAFWCNPISGHATLYWYQQILGQGPKLLIQFQNNGVVDDSQLPKDRFSAERLKGVDSTLKIQPAKLEDSAVYLCASSIPGTGATEAFFGQGTRLTVV.

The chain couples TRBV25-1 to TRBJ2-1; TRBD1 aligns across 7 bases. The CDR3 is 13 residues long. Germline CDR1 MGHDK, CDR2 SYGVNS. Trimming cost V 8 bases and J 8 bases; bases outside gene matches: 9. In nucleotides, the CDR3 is TGTGCCAGCCGAGAGGGGGCGCGCGATGAGCAGTTCTTC. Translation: CASREGARDEQFF.

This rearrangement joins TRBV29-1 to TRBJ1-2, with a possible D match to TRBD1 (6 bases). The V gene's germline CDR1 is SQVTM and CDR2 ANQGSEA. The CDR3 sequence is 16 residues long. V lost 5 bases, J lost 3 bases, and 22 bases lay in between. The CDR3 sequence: CSVKLFTQGDDYGYTF. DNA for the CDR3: TGCAGCGTTAAACTTTTCACACAGGGCGACGACTATGGCTACACCTTC.

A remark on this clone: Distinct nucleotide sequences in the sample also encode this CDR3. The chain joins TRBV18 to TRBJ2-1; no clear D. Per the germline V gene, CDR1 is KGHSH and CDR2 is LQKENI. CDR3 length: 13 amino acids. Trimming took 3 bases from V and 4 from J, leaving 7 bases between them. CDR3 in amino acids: CASSPPNYNEQFF. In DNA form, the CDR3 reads TGTGCCAGCTCACCCCCTAATTACAATGAGCAGTTCTTC.